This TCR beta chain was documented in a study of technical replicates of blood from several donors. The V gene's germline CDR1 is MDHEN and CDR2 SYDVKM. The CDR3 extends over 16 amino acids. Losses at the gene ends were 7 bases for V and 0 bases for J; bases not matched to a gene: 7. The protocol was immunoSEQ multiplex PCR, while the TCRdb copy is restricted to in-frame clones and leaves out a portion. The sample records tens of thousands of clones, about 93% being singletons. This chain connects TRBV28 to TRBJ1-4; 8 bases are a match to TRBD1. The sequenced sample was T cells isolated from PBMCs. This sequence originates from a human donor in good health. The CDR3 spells CASKGQVAATNEKLFF. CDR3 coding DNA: TGTGCCAGCAAGGGACAGGTGGCTGCAACTAATGAAAAACTGTTTTTT.